These 9 T cell receptor beta chains share one sample of origin, sequenced in a study of shared clonotypes between healthy human individuals. Naive CD8 isolation took CD45RO-negative cells positively selected for CCR7 and excluded terminally differentiated effector memory CD45RA+ cells. Clones were read by immunoSEQ multiplex PCR, and TCRdb kept only the in-frame ones, dropping some. The table lists millions of clones, approximately 94% of them singletons. The sample comprised naive CD8+ T cells from PBMCs. These receptors were obtained from a man aged 18 to 29 in good health. Some clones in this sample may be carry-over from other donors' samples.

The rearrangement uses TRBV4-1 and TRBJ2-1, with D maybe TRBD1 (6 bases). V was shortened by 4 bases and J by 3 bases, with 13 bases between the two germline ends. This CDR3 contains 15 residues. The V gene's germline CDR1 is MGHRA and CDR2 YSYEKL. CDR3 in DNA: TGCGCCAGCAGCCCCGTCGGGACAAACTACAATGAGCAGTTCTTC. Its protein is CASSPVGTNYNEQFF.

The chain combines TRBV10-2 with TRBJ1-5; D may be TRBD1 (6 bases). The CDR3 is 14 amino acids. Trimming cost V 2 bases and J 4 bases, with 9 bases left between them. The germline CDR1 and CDR2 sequences are WSHSY and SAAADI. The CDR3 DNA reads TGCGCCAGCAGTGAGACAGGGCGTAATCAGCCCCAGCATTTT. Amino acid sequence: CASSETGRNQPQHF.

This sequence joins TRBV19 and TRBJ2-5, with D possibly TRBD2 on 6 matching bases. The germline V gene encodes CDR1 LNHDA and CDR2 SQIVND (reference sequence). The V end lost 4 bases, the J end lost 1 base, and 16 bases lay between the germline ends. The CDR3 spans 16 residues. The CDR3 protein is CASSSGEEGSQETQYF. CDR3 nucleotide sequence: TGTGCCAGTAGTAGTGGGGAGGAGGGGAGCCAAGAGACCCAGTACTTC.

This clone was counted a single time. The V call is TRBV28, the J call TRBJ2-7, with 8 bases fitting TRBD2. CDR3 length: 14 residues. J lost 3 bases, V lost 6 bases, and 7 bases had no gene match. CDR1 is MDHEN and CDR2 is SYDVKM in the germline V gene. The chain's CDR3 is CASRAEREIYEQYF. The DNA of the CDR3 is TGTGCCAGCAGAGCCGAGCGGGAGATCTACGAGCAGTACTTC. The entire variable domain, with the rest obtained from reference TRBV28 and TRBJ2-7, is as follows: DVKVTQSSRYLVKRTGEKVFLECVQDMDHENMFWYRQDPGLGLRLIYFSYDVKMKEKGDIPEGYSVSREKKERFSLILESASTNQTSMYLCASRAEREIYEQYFGPGTRLTVT.

This chain links TRBV27 with TRBJ2-2; D not resolved. Germline CDR1 and CDR2: MNHEY and SMNVEV (reference sequence). The CDR3 is 14 residues long. V lost 1 base to trimming and J lost 7 bases, with 10 bases between them. The CDR3 loop is CASSLLGMDGELFF. The CDR3, as DNA: TGTGCCAGCAGTTTATTAGGGATGGACGGGGAGCTGTTTTTT.

The V and J genes are TRBV28 and TRBJ1-2; 7 bases are shared with TRBD1. Germline CDR1 is MDHEN and CDR2 is SYDVKM. This CDR3 spans 11 amino acids. V trimming: 10 bases; J trimming: 8 bases; junction bases outside the gene matches: 7. The CDR3 is CATPEGAGYTF. The CDR3 bases are TGTGCCACCCCCGAGGGGGCGGGCTACACCTTC.

The chain is built from TRBV27 and TRBJ1-5, with D uncertain. V lost 6 bases and J 0 bases, leaving 12 bases between the germline ends. Per the germline V gene, CDR1 is MNHEY and CDR2 is SMNVEV (reference sequence). The CDR3 has 15 amino acids. CDR3 DNA: TGTGCCAGCAGACCCATGGGTTATAGCAATCAGCCCCAGCATTTT. Protein: CASRPMGYSNQPQHF.

V usage is TRBV11-2 and J usage is TRBJ2-3; D unresolved. CDR3 size: 10 residues. Between the trimmed V and J ends, which lost 3 bases and 6 bases, there was a span of 1 base. Germline-derived CDR1 and CDR2 are SGHAT and FQNNGV. The DNA of the CDR3 is TGTGCCAGCAGCTTCGATACGCAGTATTTT. As protein: CASSFDTQYF.

This chain uses TRBV2 with TRBJ2-3, with 12 bases aligning to TRBD2. V shed 6 bases and J 0 bases; nucleotides not matched to a gene: 7. The length of the CDR3 is 17 residues. Germline assignment: CDR1 SNHLY and CDR2 FYNNEI. The CDR3 DNA sequence: TGTGCCAGCAGCGAACTAGCGGGAGGAAGCAGCACAGATACGCAGTATTTT. Residues: CASSELAGGSSTDTQYF.